This T cell receptor beta chain was found in a study of cytomegalovirus exposure and HLA in healthy donors. V was pared by 5 bases and J by 0 bases, with 6 bases of the junction left unmatched. The CDR3 loop spans 16 amino acids. The germline V gene has CDR1 MGHRA and CDR2 YSYEKL. Those who donated were healthy bone marrow donors. This clone occurred a few times. The antigen is not known. Study results and limitations: The authors enumerated some 170 TCR beta chains as linked to cytomegalovirus. Reports credit the classifier with highly specific, highly sensitive diagnosis of cytomegalovirus status. TCR beta chain V- and J-gene trimming was linked, in a later analysis, to a missense variant in DCLRE1C.

Use of 60 Vbeta and 13 Jbeta primers characterized the PCR. Repertoires were generated with immunoSEQ multiplex PCR, while TCRdb's copy carries only in-frame clones and drops some. The top ten clones hold about 0.25% of a sample with 200,000 to 250,000 clones, about 88% of them seen once. This sequence joins TRBV4-1 and TRBJ2-3; 9 bases fit TRBD1. Sequencing was carried out using PBMCs. The TCR sequence derives from a girl aged 2-15 years in good health and CMV-seronegative. CDR3 sequence: CASSSRTGVSTDTQYF. CDR3 coding DNA: TGCGCCAGCAGCTCCCGGACAGGGGTGAGCACAGATACGCAGTATTTT.